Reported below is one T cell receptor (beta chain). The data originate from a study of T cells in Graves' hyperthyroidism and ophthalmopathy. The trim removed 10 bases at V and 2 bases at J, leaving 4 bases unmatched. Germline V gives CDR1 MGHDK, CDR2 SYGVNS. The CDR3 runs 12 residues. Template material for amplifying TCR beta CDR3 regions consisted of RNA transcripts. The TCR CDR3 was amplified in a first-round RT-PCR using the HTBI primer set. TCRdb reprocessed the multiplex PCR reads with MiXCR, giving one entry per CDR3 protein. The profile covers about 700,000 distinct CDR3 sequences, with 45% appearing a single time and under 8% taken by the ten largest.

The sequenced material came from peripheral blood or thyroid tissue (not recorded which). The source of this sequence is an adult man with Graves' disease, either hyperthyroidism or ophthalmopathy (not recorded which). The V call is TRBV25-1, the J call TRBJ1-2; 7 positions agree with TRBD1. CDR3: CANKQGNYGYTF. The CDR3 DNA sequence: TGTGCCAACAAACAGGGGAACTATGGCTACACCTTC.